This TCR beta chain was documented in a study of neurological immune-mediated disorders. Using its own MiXCR run on the 5' RACE reads, TCRdb lists one record per CDR3 protein. The repertoire holds more than 20,000 distinct CDR3 sequences, with around 2.5% as singletons. This clonotype came up many times. The sample consisted of PBMCs. The clonotype was recovered from a woman aged 45-65 years with multiple sclerosis.

The CDR3 region has the DNA TGTGCCAGCAGTTTTGCCGAGAACACTGAAGCTTTCTTT. Protein product: CASSFAENTEAFF. The chain combines TRBV12-3 or TRBV12-4 with TRBJ1-1; no firm D call. V was cut by 3 bases and J by 1 base, with 6 bases left in between. The CDR3 contains 13 residues.